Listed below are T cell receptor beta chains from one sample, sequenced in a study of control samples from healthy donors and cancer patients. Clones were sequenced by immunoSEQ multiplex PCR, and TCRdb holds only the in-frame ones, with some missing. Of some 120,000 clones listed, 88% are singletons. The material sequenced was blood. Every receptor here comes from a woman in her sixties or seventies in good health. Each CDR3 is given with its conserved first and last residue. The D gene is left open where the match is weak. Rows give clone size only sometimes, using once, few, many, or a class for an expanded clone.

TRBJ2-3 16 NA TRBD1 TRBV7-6 CASSPGGGQYTDTQYF TGTGCCAGCAGCCCAGGGGGTGGACAGTACACAGATACGCAGTATTTT
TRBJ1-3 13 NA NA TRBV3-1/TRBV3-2 CASSQGDGNTIYF TGTGCCAGCAGCCAAGGTGATGGAAACACCATATATTTT
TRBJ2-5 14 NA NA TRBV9 CASSVVESQETQYF TGTGCCAGCAGCGTAGTCGAAAGCCAGGAGACCCAGTACTTC
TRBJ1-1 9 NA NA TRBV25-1 CASREEAFF TGTGCCAGCAGAGAGGAAGCTTTCTTT
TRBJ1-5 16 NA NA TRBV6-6 CASSYPQDAGGQPQHF TGTGCCAGCAGTTACCCTCAGGACGCCGGCGGACAGCCCCAGCATTTT
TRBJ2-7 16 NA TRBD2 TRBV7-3 CASSPRGGSRSYEQYF TGTGCCAGCAGCCCCCGGGGAGGGAGCAGGTCCTACGAGCAGTACTTC
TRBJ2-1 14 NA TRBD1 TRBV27 CASRTGGGYNEQFF TGTGCCAGTAGGACAGGGGGCGGATACAATGAGCAGTTCTTC
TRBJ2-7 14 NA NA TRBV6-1 CASSDALASYEQYF TGTGCCAGCAGTGACGCCCTGGCCTCCTACGAGCAGTACTTC
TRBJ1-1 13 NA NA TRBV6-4 CASRETGNTEAFF TGTGCCAGCAGAGAGACCGGGAACACTGAAGCTTTCTTT
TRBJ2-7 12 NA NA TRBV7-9 CASSPAGAEQYF TGTGCCAGCAGCCCTGCGGGGGCCGAGCAGTACTTC
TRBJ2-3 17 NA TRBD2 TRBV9 CASSVQLAGGSTDTQYF TGTGCCAGCAGCGTACAACTAGCGGGGGGTAGCACAGATACGCAGTATTTT
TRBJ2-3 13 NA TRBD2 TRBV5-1 CASSLNGGDTQYF TGCGCCAGCAGCTTGAATGGGGGGGACACGCAGTATTTT
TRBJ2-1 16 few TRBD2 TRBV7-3 CASSSSLAGGHNEQFF TGTGCCAGCAGCTCTTCACTAGCGGGGGGACACAATGAGCAGTTCTTC
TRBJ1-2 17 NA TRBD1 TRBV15 CATSRTGTGPLYYGYTF TGTGCCACCAGCCGTACCGGGACAGGGCCACTTTATTATGGCTACACCTTC
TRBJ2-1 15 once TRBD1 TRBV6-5 CASSYWGQGYNEQFF TGTGCCAGCAGTTATTGGGGACAGGGTTACAATGAGCAGTTCTTC
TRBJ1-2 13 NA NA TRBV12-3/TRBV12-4 CASSSDSLYGYTF TGTGCCAGCAGCTCTGACAGCCTCTATGGCTACACCTTC
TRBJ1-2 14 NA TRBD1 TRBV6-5 CASSRGQDSYGYTF TGTGCCAGCAGTAGGGGACAGGACAGCTATGGCTACACCTTC
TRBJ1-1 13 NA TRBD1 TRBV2 CASSEGPQGGAFF TGTGCCAGCAGTGAAGGGCCGCAGGGGGGAGCTTTCTTT
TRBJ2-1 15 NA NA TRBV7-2 CASSVGAQSYNEQFF TGTGCCAGCAGCGTCGGGGCACAGAGCTACAATGAGCAGTTCTTC
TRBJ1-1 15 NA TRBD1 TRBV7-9 CASSFGTGGETEAFF TGTGCCAGCAGCTTCGGGACAGGGGGGGAAACTGAAGCTTTCTTT
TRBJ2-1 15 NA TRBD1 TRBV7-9 CASSYGQGSYNEQFF TGTGCCAGCAGCTACGGACAGGGCTCCTACAATGAGCAGTTCTTC
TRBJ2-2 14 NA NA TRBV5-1 CASSLEIHTGELFF TGCGCCAGCAGCTTGGAGATACACACCGGGGAGCTGTTTTTT
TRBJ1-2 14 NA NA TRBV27 CASSTTQNNYGYTF TGTGCCAGCAGTACGACACAAAATAACTATGGCTACACCTTC
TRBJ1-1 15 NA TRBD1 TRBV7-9 CASRDTGTGYTEAFF TGTGCCAGCAGAGACACCGGGACAGGGTACACTGAAGCTTTCTTT
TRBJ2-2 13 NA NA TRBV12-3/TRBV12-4 CASSFELTGELFF TGTGCCAGCAGTTTTGAACTAACCGGGGAGCTGTTTTTT
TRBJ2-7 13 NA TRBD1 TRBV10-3 CASREQGALEQYF TGTGCCAGCAGGGAACAGGGGGCTCTCGAGCAGTACTTC
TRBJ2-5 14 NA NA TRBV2 CASSLQGRQETQYF TGTGCCAGCAGTTTACAGGGTAGGCAGGAGACCCAGTACTTC
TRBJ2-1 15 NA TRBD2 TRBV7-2 CASSLERGTHNEQFF TGTGCCAGCAGCTTAGAGCGGGGGACTCACAATGAGCAGTTCTTC
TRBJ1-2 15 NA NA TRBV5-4 CASSFKEQGGYGYTF TGTGCCAGCAGCTTTAAGGAACAGGGAGGTTATGGCTACACCTTC
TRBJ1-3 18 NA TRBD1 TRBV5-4 CASRQTISGTGGENTIYF TGTGCCAGCCGACAAACGATTTCCGGGACAGGGGGCGAAAACACCATATATTTT
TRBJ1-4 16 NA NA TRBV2 CASSRDSPAANEKLFF TGTGCCAGCAGTCGGGACTCCCCAGCGGCTAATGAAAAACTGTTTTTT
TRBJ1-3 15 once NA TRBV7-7 CASARGPTSGNTIYF TGTGCCAGCGCCCGTGGACCTACCTCTGGAAACACCATATATTTT
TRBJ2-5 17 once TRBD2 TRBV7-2 CASSLVPTSGGAGTQYF TGTGCCAGCAGCTTAGTCCCGACTAGCGGGGGGGCGGGGACCCAGTACTTC
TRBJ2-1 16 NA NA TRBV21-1 CASSENRDRVHNEQFF TGTGCCAGCAGCGAGAACCGGGACAGGGTTCACAATGAGCAGTTCTTC
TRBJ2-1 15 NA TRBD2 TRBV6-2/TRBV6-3 CASSRPGLAGNEQFF TGTGCCAGCAGTCGCCCGGGACTAGCTGGGAATGAGCAGTTCTTC
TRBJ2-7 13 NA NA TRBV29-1 CSVEAPGDGEQYF TGCAGCGTTGAAGCCCCAGGGGATGGCGAGCAGTACTTC
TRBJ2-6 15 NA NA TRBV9 CASSVGGRGANVLTF TGTGCCAGCAGCGTAGGGGGTCGCGGGGCCAACGTCCTGACTTTC
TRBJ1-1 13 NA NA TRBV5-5 CASSSQGNTEAFF TGTGCCAGCAGCTCACAGGGGAACACTGAAGCTTTCTTT
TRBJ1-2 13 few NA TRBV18 CASSQGINYGYTF TGTGCCAGCTCGCAGGGTATAAACTATGGCTACACCTTC
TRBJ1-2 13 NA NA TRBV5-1 CASTGADNYGYTF TGCGCCAGCACAGGGGCCGACAACTATGGCTACACCTTC
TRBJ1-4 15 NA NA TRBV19 CASSAPGATNEKLFF TGTGCCAGTAGTGCGCCGGGGGCAACTAATGAAAAACTGTTTTTT
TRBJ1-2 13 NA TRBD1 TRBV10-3 CASRTGGTGGYTF TGTGCCAGCAGAACTGGGGGGACAGGAGGCTACACCTTC
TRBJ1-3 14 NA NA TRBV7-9 CASSLGGAGNTIYF TGTGCCAGCAGCTTAGGGGGCGCTGGAAACACCATATATTTT
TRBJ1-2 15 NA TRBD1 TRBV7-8 CASSSGGDQGYGYTF TGTGCCAGCAGCTCAGGGGGGGATCAGGGGTATGGCTACACCTTC
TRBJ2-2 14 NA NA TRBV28 CASSLLGNTGELFF TGTGCCAGCAGTTTACTAGGAAACACCGGGGAGCTGTTTTTT
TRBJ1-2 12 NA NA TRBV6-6 CASSRLTWDLTF TGTGCCAGCAGTCGCCTTACATGGGATCTCACCTTC
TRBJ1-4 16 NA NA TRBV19 CASSSATLPDSEKLFF TGTGCCAGTAGTTCAGCCACCCTCCCGGACAGCGAAAAACTGTTTTTT
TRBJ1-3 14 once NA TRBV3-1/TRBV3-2 CASSQGPGGNTIYF TGTGCCAGCAGCCAAGGGCCAGGGGGAAACACCATATATTTT
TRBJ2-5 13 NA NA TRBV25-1 CASSDGGVETQYF TGTGCCAGCAGTGACGGTGGGGTCGAGACCCAGTACTTC
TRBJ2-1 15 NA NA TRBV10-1 CASSESGLDYNEQFF TGCGCCAGCAGTGAGTCCGGCCTAGACTACAATGAGCAGTTCTTC
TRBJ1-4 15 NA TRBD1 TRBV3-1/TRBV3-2 CASSPGQGTNEKLFF TGTGCCAGCAGCCCGGGACAGGGAACTAATGAAAAACTGTTTTTT
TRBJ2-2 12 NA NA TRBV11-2 CASSLVLGELFF TGTGCCAGCAGCTTAGTTCTCGGGGAGCTGTTTTTT